The sequence of this TCR beta chain was determined in a study of blood T cells in healthy people across ages. Study-wide findings and caveats: Versus aged donors, long-lived donors had higher diversity and more naive CD4+ cells.

With a J-beta primer mix and a sample-barcoded 5' primer, a second PCR ran roughly 7 to 11 cycles. TCRdb recomputed calls from the 5' RACE reads with MiXCR, one row per CDR3 protein. The sample lists around 780,000 distinct CDR3 sequences; about a quarter were seen once. In its sample, this clonotype was seen a few times. The antigen is unknown. The same data also went into a second study, on T cells of mothers and their children.

The clonotype comes from a boy aged 10-17 years in good health. Sequencing used blood.

This CDR3 reads CARDGPRDQPQHF. CDR3 sequence (DNA): TGTGCCAGGGATGGCCCCAGGGATCAGCCCCAGCATTTT. The rearrangement links TRBV21-1 to TRBJ1-5. TRBV21-1 is a documented pseudogene. The CDR3 covers 13 residues.